A single sample gave rise to the 18 T cell receptor beta chains below, sequenced in a study of T cell changes during pregnancy in multiple sclerosis. TCRdb's table, derived via immunoSEQ multiplex PCR, lists solely in-frame clones and lacks some. This table holds some 23,000 clones, roughly 86% found once. This specimen was CD8+ T cells from peripheral blood mononuclear cells, taken in the first trimester of pregnancy. The source of these receptors is a female donor in good health, enrolled as a control in a pregnancy study.

The V and J genes are TRBV28 and TRBJ1-5; D is unclear. V was shortened by 5 bases and J by 11 bases, with 37 bases between the two germline ends. CDR1 MDHEN and CDR2 SYDVKM come from the germline V gene. This CDR3 spans 20 amino acids. For the CDR3, the DNA is TGTGCCAGCAGTCCGTTAAAACTTTACGGGAATGACCGTAGTCATCAAGCCCAGCATTTT. It codes for CASSPLKLYGNDRSHQAQHF.

The gene calls are TRBV7-2 and TRBJ2-1; 12 bases agree with TRBD2. Germline trimming cut 2 bases from V and 10 bases from J; bases unmatched to any gene: 6. Germline V CDR1 and CDR2: SGHTA, FQGNSA. The CDR3 contains 15 residues. CDR3 in amino acids: CASSLMTSGRHEQFF. The DNA for the CDR3 is TGTGCCAGCAGCTTAATGACTAGCGGGAGACACGAGCAGTTCTTC.

This clone appeared once. The chain uses TRBV10-3 and TRBJ2-7; 11 bases match TRBD1. CDR1 and CDR2 (germline): ENHRY, SYGVKD. J gave up 5 bases and V 9 bases, and 6 bases lay outside the gene matches. The CDR3 runs 13 residues. The CDR3 sequence: CAIGQGAQNEQYF. For the CDR3, the DNA is TGTGCCATTGGACAGGGGGCACAGAACGAGCAGTACTTC.

J is TRBJ2-7 and V is TRBV6-5; TRBD2 agrees at 8 bases. CDR1 is MNHEY, CDR2 SVGAGI, per germline. The CDR3 runs 15 residues. With 3 bases clipped from V and 4 bases from J, the junction kept 8 bases outside the gene matches. The CDR3 protein is CASSYGGSGTYEQYF. The CDR3 DNA reads as TGTGCCAGCAGTTATGGTGGTAGCGGGACTTACGAGCAGTACTTC.

The V and J genes are TRBV7-2 and TRBJ1-3, with unresolved D. V lost 7 bases to trimming and J lost 0 bases, with 7 bases between them. The CDR3 length is 13 residues. Looked up from germline, CDR1 is SGHTA and CDR2 is FQGNSA. The CDR3 region is CASTGSSGNTIYF. The CDR3 nucleotides read TGTGCCAGCACGGGGAGCTCTGGAAACACCATATATTTT.

The chain has TRBV6-1 and TRBJ1-2, with a tentative D call TRBD1 (6 bases). The germline V gene has CDR1 MNHNS and CDR2 SASEGT. The ends were cut back, 11 bases at V and 3 bases at J, with 13 bases in the middle. CDR3 length: 12 residues. CDR3 DNA: TGTGCCGTAACTCCAGGGGACTATGGCTACACCTTC. Translated, it gives CAVTPGDYGYTF.

The V call is TRBV27, the J call TRBJ1-6; TRBD1 matches 9 bases. CDR1 and CDR2 from the germline V gene are MNHEY and SMNVEV (reference sequence). The V gene end was trimmed by 2 bases and the J gene end by 8 bases; junction bases not matched to a gene: 7. This CDR3 region has 16 residues. CDR3 in amino acids: CASSLILRDRDSPLHF. The CDR3 coding sequence is TGTGCCAGCAGTTTAATACTGAGGGACAGGGATTCACCCCTCCACTTT.

V usage is TRBV5-4 and J usage is TRBJ2-1; weak D call: TRBD2 (6 bases). V lost 0 bases and J lost 2, with 9 bases in between. The germline V gene has CDR1 SGHNT and CDR2 YYREEE (reference sequence). The CDR3 is 15 residues long. This CDR3 reads CASSLGGAPYNEQFF. CDR3 in DNA: TGTGCCAGCAGCTTGGGCGGGGCGCCCTACAATGAGCAGTTCTTC. Looking up the rest from reference TRBV5-4 and TRBJ2-1 gives the full variable domain: ETGVTQSPTHLIKTRGQQVTLRCSSQSGHNTVSWYQQALGQGPQFIFQYYREEENGRGNFPPRFSGLQFPNYSSELNVNALELDDSALYLCASSLGGAPYNEQFFGPGTRLTVL.

The V and J genes are TRBV4-1 and TRBJ2-7, with 7 bases fitting TRBD2. Trimming removed 0 bases from V and 3 bases from J; junction bases left unmatched: 2. This CDR3 has 14 amino acids. Germline CDR1 is MGHRA and CDR2 is YSYEKL. The chain's CDR3 is CASSQEGGDYEQYF. The CDR3 bases are TGCGCCAGCAGCCAAGAGGGGGGGGACTACGAGCAGTACTTC.

V gene TRBV4-3 combines with J gene TRBJ1-2, with a possible D match to TRBD1 (6 bases). This CDR3 comprises 14 residues. V lost 1 base, J lost 2 bases, and 8 bases lay in between. CDR1 LGHNA and CDR2 YSLEER come from the germline V gene. The CDR3 loop reads CASSQGTVNYGYTF. The CDR3 DNA follows: TGCGCCAGCAGCCAAGGGACAGTGAACTATGGCTACACCTTC.

This clone was counted a few times. The chain recombines TRBV29-1 with TRBJ2-4; TRBD2 matches 10 bases. With V trimmed by 4 bases and J by 3 bases, 0 bases remained unmatched. The germline CDR1 and CDR2 sequences are SQVTM and ANQGSEA. CDR3 length: 13 amino acids. Here the CDR3 DNA reads TGCAGCGTTGTAGCGGGGGGCAAAAACATTCAGTACTTC. Translating gives CSVVAGGKNIQYF.

The chain employs TRBV9 and TRBJ2-3; 7 nucleotides line up with TRBD2. Germline-derived CDR1 and CDR2 are SGDLS and YYNGEE. Unmatched junction bases numbered 13, after V lost 0 bases and J lost 3 bases. The CDR3 has 18 residues. CDR3 sequence reads: CASSVGWSPGGGTDTQYF. The CDR3 DNA is TGTGCCAGCAGCGTAGGATGGTCCCCTGGGGGGGGGACAGATACGCAGTATTTT.

The genes are TRBV19 and TRBJ2-1, with 9 bases identical to TRBD1. The CDR3 runs 15 residues. The germline CDR1 and CDR2 sequences are LNHDA and SQIVND (reference sequence). V lost 6 bases, J lost 5 bases, and 8 bases stayed unmatched. CDR3 DNA sequence: TGTGCCAGTAGCCCGGGACAGGGTACCCACAATGAGCAGTTCTTC. Residues: CASSPGQGTHNEQFF.

This clone was counted a single time. The chain combines TRBV9 with TRBJ2-1; D may be TRBD2 (6 bases). Germline loops: CDR1 SGDLS, CDR2 YYNGEE. The ends were cut back, 2 bases at V and 2 bases at J, with 14 bases in the middle. This CDR3 has 16 residues. CDR3 bases: TGTGCCAGCAGCGTCCAAGCAGGGACTGCCTACAATGAGCAGTTCTTC. Amino acid sequence: CASSVQAGTAYNEQFF.

The sample holds one count of this clone. The gene calls are TRBV11-3 and TRBJ1-1, with 9 bases fitting TRBD1. V shed 7 bases, J shed 3 bases, and the junction held 3 bases outside the gene matches. From germline, CDR1 is SGHNT and CDR2 YENEEA. The CDR3 runs to 13 residues. The CDR3 DNA reads TGTGCCAGCAAGGGACAGGGAGACACTGAAGCTTTCTTT. This encodes CASKGQGDTEAFF.

As concerns this clone: Given a much more abundant clone one base away, this may be a read error. This sequence joins TRBV6-4 and TRBJ2-3; TRBD1 matches at 8 bases. Per germline, CDR1 MRHNA and CDR2 SNTAGT. The V and J ends lost 0 bases and 2 bases, in that order; junction bases with no gene match: 1. The CDR3 runs to 15 residues. Here the CDR3 reads CASSDSTGVTDTQYF. The CDR3 DNA is TGTGCCAGCAGTGACTCGACAGGGGTCACAGATACGCAGTATTTT.

The genes are TRBV13 and TRBJ2-7, with D possibly TRBD2 on 6 matching bases. The CDR3 runs to 12 residues. With 5 bases removed from V and 4 bases from J, the gap between germline ends came to 9 bases. From germline, CDR1 is PRHDT and CDR2 FYEKMQ (reference sequence). Here the CDR3 reads CASSLEGYEQYF. The CDR3 DNA is TGTGCCAGCAGCCTGGAGGGATACGAGCAGTACTTC. The full variable domain, rest sourced from reference TRBV13 and TRBJ2-7, is AAGVIQSPRHLIKEKRETATLKCYPIPRHDTVYWYQQGPGQDPQFLISFYEKMQSDKGSIPDRFSAQQFSDYHSELNMSSLELGDSALYFCASSLEGYEQYFGPGTRLTVT.

J is TRBJ1-4 and V is TRBV7-9; D is unresolved. CDR3 length equals 17 residues. Germline CDR1 SEHNR, CDR2 FQNEAQ (reference sequence). Trimming stripped 5 bases from V and 5 bases from J, with 21 bases between. The CDR3 reads CASSPGLVYTSNEKLFF. The CDR3 DNA reads as TGTGCCAGCAGCCCAGGACTTGTTTACACATCGAATGAAAAACTGTTTTTT.